Below are 20 T cell receptor beta chains sequenced from a single sample in a study of cytomegalovirus exposure and HLA in healthy donors. 60 Vbeta and 13 Jbeta primers were used in PCR. Assay: immunoSEQ multiplex PCR; the TCRdb copy retains only in-frame clones and omits some. This sample has about 63,000 clones, with 65% to 85% found just once. Source material: PBMCs. Receptor source: a woman in her 30s in good health and CMV-seronegative.

The chain has TRBV10-1 and TRBJ1-1; D gene uncertain. The CDR3 runs to 13 residues. Between the trimmed V and J ends, which lost 3 bases and 7 bases, there was a span of 12 bases. Germline V gene data show CDR1 as WNHNN and CDR2 as SYGVQD (reference sequence). CDR3 loop: CASSDPGDLEAFF. In DNA, the CDR3 is TGCGCCAGCAGTGACCCGGGAGATCTTGAAGCTTTCTTT.

This clone was picked up a small number of times. V usage is TRBV19 and J usage is TRBJ1-5, with 8 bases lining up with TRBD1. The CDR3 spans 18 residues. V dropped 3 bases and J dropped 1; count of bases not matched to a gene: 11. Germline V gene data show CDR1 as LNHDA and CDR2 as SQIVND (reference sequence). The CDR3 protein is CASSIHFGQGGSNQPQHF. The CDR3 bases are TGTGCCAGTAGTATCCACTTCGGACAGGGAGGGAGCAATCAGCCCCAGCATTTT.

The rearrangement links TRBV6-6 to TRBJ2-7; TRBD2 aligns across 7 bases. The CDR3 covers 13 residues. Unmatched junction bases numbered 8, after V lost 6 bases and J lost 6 bases. CDR1 MNHNY and CDR2 SVGAGI come from the germline V gene (reference sequence). CDR3 nucleotides: TGTGCCAGCAGCCCGACTAGGGAGGGCGAGCAGTACTTC. Its protein product is CASSPTREGEQYF.

This clone was observed once. The CDR3 here is CASSGAYTDTQYF. As DNA, the CDR3 is TGTGCCAGTTCAGGGGCCTACACAGATACGCAGTATTTT. The V gene is TRBV19, the J gene TRBJ2-3; the D gene is possibly TRBD1 (6 bases). V lost 8 bases and J lost 2, with 11 bases in between. This CDR3 has 13 amino acids. The germline V gene encodes CDR1 LNHDA and CDR2 SQIVND (reference sequence).

The CDR3 bases are TGTGCCAGCAGCCCGAGGACAGGGAACACCGGGGAGCTGTTTTTT. This sequence encodes CASSPRTGNTGELFF. The chain has TRBV9 and TRBJ2-2; 7 bases fit TRBD1. The ends lost 4 bases at V and 1 base at J; junction bases unmatched: 4. The germline gives CDR1 SGDLS, CDR2 YYNGEE. This CDR3 has 15 residues. The full variable domain, in which reference TRBV9 and TRBJ2-2 provide the parts outside the CDR3, is DSGVTQTPKHLITATGQRVTLRCSPRSGDLSVYWYQQSLDQGLQFLIQYYNGEERAKGNILERFSAQQFPDLHSELNLSSLELGDSALYFCASSPRTGNTGELFFGEGSRLTVL.

This clone showed up just a few times. This chain uses TRBV6-1 with TRBJ1-4; 10 bases fit TRBD1. CDR1 and CDR2 (germline): MNHNS, SASEGT. CDR3 length: 15 amino acids. V lost 6 bases and J lost 6; bases outside the gene matches: 7. This chain's CDR3 is CASRGVGQGYEKLFF. For the CDR3, the DNA is TGTGCCAGCAGGGGGGTGGGACAGGGGTATGAAAAACTGTTTTTT.

CDR3 amino acids: CASSLQDSDVYTF. In DNA, the CDR3 is TGTGCCAGCAGTTTACAGGATTCGGATGTCTACACCTTC. The chain has TRBV27 and TRBJ1-2; D not certain. Germline V gene sequence: CDR1 MNHEY, CDR2 SMNVEV (reference sequence). V was trimmed by 2 bases and J by 10 bases, leaving 14 bases between them. The CDR3 covers 13 residues.

The chain couples TRBV7-3 to TRBJ2-3; D is undetermined. Germline-derived CDR1 and CDR2 are SGHTA and FQGTGA. The CDR3 spans 15 residues. Deletions cut 5 bases from V and 1 base from J, with 13 bases between. The CDR3 coding sequence is TGTGCCAGCAGCCAGGATGGAACTGGCACAGATACGCAGTATTTT. This sequence encodes CASSQDGTGTDTQYF.

The chain carries TRBV7-2 and TRBJ2-5; maybe TRBD1 (7 bases). Trimming took 5 bases from V and 0 from J, leaving 13 bases between them. Germline V gene data show CDR1 as SGHTA and CDR2 as FQGNSA. CDR3 length: 15 residues. The CDR3: CASSPTGRYQETQYF. CDR3 sequence (DNA): TGTGCCAGCAGCCCGACAGGGAGGTACCAAGAGACCCAGTACTTC.

The sample holds one count of this clone. The chain recombines TRBV19 with TRBJ2-7; D is perhaps TRBD1 (5 bases). The CDR3 consists of 11 residues. From germline, CDR1 is LNHDA and CDR2 SQIVND (reference sequence). Trimming left V 4 bases short and J 7 bases short, with 8 bases between. This CDR3 is CASSNNREQYF. The CDR3 DNA sequence: TGTGCCAGTAGTAACAACAGGGAGCAGTACTTC. Supplemented by reference TRBV19 and TRBJ2-7, the full variable domain reads DGGITQSPKYLFRKEGQNVTLSCEQNLNHDAMYWYRQDPGQGLRLIYYSQIVNDFQKGDIAEGYSVSREKKESFPLTVTSAQKNPTAFYLCASSNNREQYFGPGTRLTVT.

This clone was seen a handful of times. The chain uses TRBV30 and TRBJ1-1, with a possible D match to TRBD1 (5 bases). V dropped 0 bases and J dropped 0 bases, with 8 bases sitting between them. The CDR3 is 14 amino acids. The germline gives CDR1 GTSNPN, CDR2 SVGIG (reference sequence). CDR3 sequence: CAWSVDSLNTEAFF. The CDR3, as DNA: TGTGCCTGGAGTGTAGACAGCTTGAACACTGAAGCTTTCTTT. Drawing the rest from reference TRBV30 and TRBJ1-1, the complete variable domain is SQTIHQWPATLVQPVGSPLSLECTVEGTSNPNLYWYRQAAGRGLQLLFYSVGIGQISSEVPQNLSASRPQDRQFILSSKKLLLSDSGFYLCAWSVDSLNTEAFFGQGTRLTVV.

The genes are TRBV10-3 and TRBJ2-1; tentative D call: TRBD2 (6 bases). The CDR3 sequence is 13 residues long. V shed 6 bases and J shed 5 bases, with 11 bases lying between them. Germline CDR1 and CDR2: ENHRY and SYGVKD. The CDR3 spells CAIRRGGDNEQFF. The CDR3 coding sequence is TGTGCCATCAGGAGGGGAGGCGACAATGAGCAGTTCTTC.

V usage is TRBV19 and J usage is TRBJ1-2; D unclear. This CDR3 contains 13 residues. Per the germline V gene, CDR1 is LNHDA and CDR2 is SQIVND (reference sequence). The ends were cut back, 5 bases at V and 5 bases at J, with 12 bases in the middle. CDR3 coding DNA: TGTGCCAGTAGTTGGGAGGCCCCTTATGGCTACACCTTC. This translates into CASSWEAPYGYTF.

The CDR3 DNA follows: TGTGCCAGCAGTGAATTGCGGCAGGGGGGCTATGGCTACACCTTC. It translates to CASSELRQGGYGYTF. V and J are TRBV2 and TRBJ1-2, with 7 nucleotides matching TRBD1. CDR1 SNHLY and CDR2 FYNNEI come from the germline V gene. The CDR3 has 15 amino acids. V lost 2 bases and J lost 4; bases outside the gene matches: 7.

The rearrangement joins TRBV10-3 to TRBJ2-5, with 9 bases fitting TRBD2. Germline CDR1 is ENHRY and CDR2 is SYGVKD. The CDR3 has 14 residues. Trimming took 5 bases from V and 2 from J; bases not matched to a gene: 3. In DNA, the CDR3 is TGTGCCATCAGTCGAGGACTAGCGCAAGAGACCCAGTACTTC. Amino acid sequence: CAISRGLAQETQYF.

This clone came up a few times. The chain is built from TRBV4-3 and TRBJ1-2, with D possibly matching TRBD1 (6 bases). The germline V gene encodes CDR1 LGHNA and CDR2 YSLEER. The CDR3 has 16 residues. V was shortened by 4 bases and J by 1 base, with 16 bases between the two germline ends. The CDR3 region is CASSPLQQGDNYGYTF. CDR3 coding DNA: TGCGCCAGCAGCCCGCTTCAACAGGGTGATAACTATGGCTACACCTTC.

The V and J genes are TRBV10-3 and TRBJ2-1; possibly TRBD2 for D (6 bases). CDR3 length: 16 amino acids. Germline assignment: CDR1 ENHRY and CDR2 SYGVKD. Trimming stripped 0 bases from V and 5 bases from J, with 14 bases between. DNA for the CDR3: TGTGCCATCAGTGAGTCGGTGGTAGCGGACCACAATGAGCAGTTCTTC. Protein: CAISESVVADHNEQFF.

This chain links TRBV4-2 with TRBJ1-1; TRBD1 matches at 7 bases. The CDR3 length is 15 residues. The germline gives CDR1 LGHNA, CDR2 YNFKEQ. The J segment lost 0 bases and the V segment lost 5 bases, leaving 6 bases of the junction unmatched. Here the CDR3 reads CASSGGTELNTEAFF. CDR3 DNA: TGTGCCAGCAGCGGCGGGACAGAGTTGAACACTGAAGCTTTCTTT.

V is TRBV6-6 and J is TRBJ1-5; D is ambiguous. Germline values: CDR1 MNHNY, CDR2 SVGAGI (reference sequence). Deletions cut 6 bases from V and 7 bases from J, with 16 bases between. The CDR3 loop spans 14 amino acids. Here the CDR3 DNA reads TGTGCCAGCAGAGACACGGGAATGGTGCAGCCCCAGCATTTT. Protein sequence: CASRDTGMVQPQHF.

V and J are TRBV19 and TRBJ1-5; 7 positions match TRBD1. The CDR3 length is 13 residues. Germline CDR1 and CDR2: LNHDA and SQIVND (reference sequence). The J segment lost 5 bases and the V segment lost 7 bases, leaving 5 bases of the junction unmatched. The CDR3 nucleotides are TGTGCCAGTACCTGGGACAGAGATCAGCCCCAGCATTTT. Protein: CASTWDRDQPQHF.